These 14 T cell receptor beta chains were all obtained from the same sample, sequenced in a study of T cells in Graves' hyperthyroidism and ophthalmopathy. RNA transcripts were the template for amplifying TCR beta CDR3 regions. A first-round RT-PCR of the TCR CDR3 used the HTBI primer set. Each CDR3 protein gets one entry after TCRdb re-called the multiplex PCR reads with MiXCR. The repertoire holds hundreds of thousands of distinct CDR3 sequences, approximately 15% seen once, with about 5.8% in the top ten. The sample consisted of blood. Receptors were obtained from a woman younger than 45 with Graves' hyperthyroidism that later progressed to Graves' ophthalmopathy.

This clonotype was seen a few times. This rearrangement joins TRBV20-1 to TRBJ1-2; D gene ambiguous. Trimming cost V 3 bases and J 0 bases, with 17 bases left between them. The germline gives CDR1 DFQATT, CDR2 SNEGSKA (reference sequence). The CDR3 runs 16 residues. CDR3 nucleotides: TGCAGTGCTAGCCCCGCCGCGGGCCACGCTAACTATGGCTACACCTTC. Translating it yields CSASPAAGHANYGYTF.

This clonotype was detected ten times or more. This chain joins TRBV27 and TRBJ2-1, with 10 bases fitting TRBD2. The CDR3 totals 18 residues. Germline CDR1 is MNHEY and CDR2 is SMNVEV (reference sequence). The J segment lost 5 bases and the V segment lost 5 bases, leaving 15 bases of the junction unmatched. In DNA form, the CDR3 reads TGTGCCAGCAGTGGGGGACTAGCGAATATTTCTCCTAACAATGAGCAGTTCTTC. This gives the protein CASSGGLANISPNNEQFF.

This clonotype came up a few times. This may come from a read error, since a much larger clone is one base off. The genes are TRBV30 and TRBJ1-3; no clear D. Germline-derived CDR1 and CDR2 are GTSNPN and SVGIG (reference sequence). Trimming pared 5 bases from V and 0 bases from J, leaving 8 bases between. The CDR3 is 13 residues long. Here the CDR3 DNA reads TGTGCCTGGGCCTGGGGCTCTGGAAACACCATATATTTT. This codes for CAWAWGSGNTIYF.

There are a few counts of this clonotype. The chain recombines TRBV6-1 with TRBJ2-3, with TRBD2 identical over 8 bases. CDR1 is MNHNS, CDR2 SASEGT, per germline. Trimming cost V 6 bases and J 4 bases; bases outside gene matches: 6. The CDR3 covers 14 residues. The DNA for the CDR3 is TGTGCCAGCAGAAAAGCGGGAGACCCAGATACGCAGTATTTT. Protein sequence: CASRKAGDPDTQYF.

This clonotype was observed many times. The chain joins TRBV12-3 or TRBV12-4 to TRBJ1-2; D is unclear. The CDR3 covers 16 residues. Trimming took 3 bases from V and 0 from J, leaving 14 bases between them. The CDR3 sequence: CASSFALVTANYGYTF. DNA for the CDR3: TGTGCCAGCAGTTTTGCACTAGTCACAGCTAACTATGGCTACACCTTC.

The J gene is TRBJ2-7, the V gene TRBV9; either TRBD1 or TRBD2 may fit D (5 bases each). The CDR3 covers 15 residues. CDR1 is SGDLS and CDR2 is YYNGEE in the germline V gene. Trimming took 2 bases from V and 2 from J, leaving 14 bases between them. The CDR3 protein is CASSVLGTPTYEQYF. In DNA form, the CDR3 reads TGTGCCAGCAGCGTCCTCGGGACCCCTACCTACGAGCAGTACTTC.

This chain links TRBV6-2 or TRBV6-3 with TRBJ2-7; 10 bases agree with TRBD1. This CDR3 region has 17 residues. CDR1 MNHEY and CDR2 SVGEGT come from the germline V gene. V was pared by 6 bases and J by 0 bases, with 11 bases of the junction left unmatched. The DNA of the CDR3 is TGTGCCAGCAGCAGACAGGGGGCTGCACTATACTCCTACGAGCAGTACTTC. Translated: CASSRQGAALYSYEQYF.

This clonotype showed up just a few times. The chain carries TRBV9 and TRBJ2-5, with TRBD2 identical over 16 bases. Germline V gene lookup returns CDR1 SGDLS and CDR2 YYNGEE. CDR3 size: 20 residues. The trim removed 4 bases at V and 1 base at J, leaving 13 bases unmatched. The chain's CDR3 is CASSSRGGTSGRAPQETQYF. The CDR3 DNA sequence: TGTGCCAGCAGCTCCCGTGGGGGGACTAGCGGGAGGGCCCCCCAAGAGACCCAGTACTTC.

To note about this clonotype: Given a much more abundant clone one base away, this may be a read error. V is TRBV19 and J is TRBJ2-3, with 13 bases identical to TRBD2. CDR1 is LNHDA and CDR2 is SQIVND in the germline V gene (reference sequence). This CDR3 contains 19 residues. The DNA of the CDR3 is TGTGCCAGTAGTATAGACACCCCGGGACTAGCGGGGAGCAGAGATACGCAGTATTTT. Its protein product is CASSIDTPGLAGSRDTQYF. Full variable domain (outside the CDR3, taken from reference TRBV19 and TRBJ2-3): DGGITQSPKYLFRKEGQNVTLSCEQNLNHDAMYWYRQDPGQGLRLIYYSQIVNDFQKGDIAEGYSVSREKKESFPLTVTSAQKNPTAFYLCASSIDTPGLAGSRDTQYFGPGTRLTVL.

CDR3 sequence reads: CASSVGGHTEAFF. The CDR3 bases are TGTGCCAGCAGCGTAGGGGGTCACACTGAAGCTTTCTTT. The genes are TRBV9 and TRBJ1-1, with no clear D. The germline V gene encodes CDR1 SGDLS and CDR2 YYNGEE. The CDR3 sequence is 13 residues long. V lost 0 bases and J 3 bases, leaving 6 bases between the germline ends.

This clonotype was detected ten times or more. The J gene is TRBJ1-2, the V gene TRBV6-2 or TRBV6-3; a weak D match, TRBD1 (6 bases). This CDR3 has 13 amino acids. Trimming stripped 4 bases from V and 2 bases from J, with 8 bases between. CDR1 is MNHEY, CDR2 SVGEGT, per germline. Here the CDR3 DNA reads TGTGCCAGCAGTTCGGACAGCAACTATGGCTACACCTTC. Protein: CASSSDSNYGYTF.

This clonotype was seen repeatedly, ten times or more. The V and J genes are TRBV28 and TRBJ1-5; the match to TRBD1 covers 9 bases. After removal of 5 bases from V and 5 bases from J, the junction contained 7 bases not matched to a gene. The length of the CDR3 is 15 residues. CDR1 MDHEN and CDR2 SYDVKM come from the germline V gene. The CDR3 region has the DNA TGTGCCAGCAGTCCCAGGGGACAGGGAGATCAGCCCCAGCATTTT. Encoded protein: CASSPRGQGDQPQHF.

This clonotype was counted ten times or more. This chain links TRBV27 with TRBJ1-2; a possible D gene is TRBD1 (5 bases). This CDR3 contains 16 residues. With 4 bases removed from V and 2 bases from J, the gap between germline ends came to 17 bases. Germline CDR1 and CDR2: MNHEY and SMNVEV (reference sequence). The CDR3 is CASSWAISTDNYGYTF. The CDR3 nucleotides read TGTGCCAGCAGTTGGGCCATCTCGACAGACAACTATGGCTACACCTTC.

Ten or more counts support this clonotype. The rearrangement joins TRBV24-1 to TRBJ2-2, with unresolved D. The V gene's germline CDR1 is KGHDR and CDR2 SFDVKD. Trimming removed 0 bases from V and 1 base from J, with 5 bases in between. The length of the CDR3 is 15 residues. The CDR3 spells CATSDLVRNTGELFF. For the CDR3, the DNA is TGTGCCACCAGTGATTTGGTGCGGAACACCGGGGAGCTGTTTTTT.